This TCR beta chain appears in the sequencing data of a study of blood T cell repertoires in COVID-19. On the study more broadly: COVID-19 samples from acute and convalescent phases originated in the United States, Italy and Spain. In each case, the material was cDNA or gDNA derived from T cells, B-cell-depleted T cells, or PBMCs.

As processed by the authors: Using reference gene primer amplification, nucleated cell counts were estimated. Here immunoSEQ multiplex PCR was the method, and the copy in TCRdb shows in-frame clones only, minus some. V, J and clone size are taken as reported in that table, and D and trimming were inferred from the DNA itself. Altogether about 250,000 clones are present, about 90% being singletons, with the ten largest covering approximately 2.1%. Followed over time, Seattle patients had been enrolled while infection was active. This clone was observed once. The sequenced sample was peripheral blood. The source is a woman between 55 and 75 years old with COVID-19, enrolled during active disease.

CDR3 DNA sequence: TGTGCCAGTAGTTCCACAGGGAGTATCGGTGAAAAACTGTTTTTT. This sequence encodes CASSSTGSIGEKLFF. This rearrangement joins TRBV19 to TRBJ1-4; weak D call: TRBD1 (6 bases). CDR3 length: 15 amino acids. Per germline, CDR1 LNHDA and CDR2 SQIVND (reference sequence). The germline V and J ends were trimmed by 5 bases and 7 bases, with 17 bases remaining between them.